The rows below give T cell receptor beta chains drawn from one sample of a study of CD8 T cells in ankylosing spondylitis. Each CDR3 protein is one row after TCRdb ran MiXCR on the 5' RACE reads. The sample has approximately 100,000 distinct CDR3 sequences; about 8.3% are singletons. Material for sequencing was blood, either unsorted or a sorted T cell fraction (not recorded which). All receptors come from a male donor with ankylosing spondylitis or in good health (not recorded which). The CDR3 runs from the conserved cysteine through the conserved F or W. A D gene is named only where the DNA matches it firmly. Some rows have no size entry. The others give once, few or many, or a class for an expanded clone.

TRBD1 | TRBJ2-4 | TRBV5-1 | few | TGCGCCAGCAGCCCTGGACAGGGATCGGTGGACATTCAGTACTTC | CASSPGQGSVDIQYF
TRBD1 | TRBJ2-1 | TRBV29-1 | many | TGCAGTGCCAGGGGGAGCTCCTACAATGAGCAGTTCTTC | CSARGSSYNEQFF
TRBD2 | TRBJ2-1 | TRBV11-2 | many | TGTGCCAGCGGCAGGACTAGCGGGAGTTTCAATGAGCAGTTCTTC | CASGRTSGSFNEQFF
TRBD1 | TRBJ1-2 | TRBV19 | many | TGTGCCAGTCACTTACCGGACAGGGCTGGCTACACCTTC | CASHLPDRAGYTF
TRBD2 | TRBJ2-2 | TRBV7-7 | many | TGTGCTAGCAGCTCATCCGGGGGGACCGGGGAGCTGTTTTTT | CASSSSGGTGELFF
TRBD2 | TRBJ2-1 | TRBV6-5 | many | TGTGCCAGCAGTTACGCCGGGAGGGGGGGTTACTCCTACAATGAGCAGTTCTTC | CASSYAGRGGYSYNEQFF
NA | TRBJ2-1 | TRBV3-1 | few | TGTGCCAGCAGCCAATTAGGCCATGAGCAGTTCTTC | CASSQLGHEQFF
TRBD2 | TRBJ2-1 | TRBV18 | many | TGTGCCAGCTCACCGATCAGGGGGAAACTAGCGGGATACAATGAGCAGTTCTTC | CASSPIRGKLAGYNEQFF
NA | TRBJ1-5 | TRBV6-2/TRBV6-3 | NA | TGTGCCAGCAAGGATGAAGGGCAGGGGATTCAGCCCCAGCATTTT | CASKDEGQGIQPQHF
NA | TRBJ2-5 | TRBV20-1 | many | TGCAGTGCGGCCCTCTTGCTCACCAGGGAGACCCAGTACTTC | CSAALLLTRETQYF
NA | TRBJ2-7 | TRBV7-9 | NA | TGTGCCAGCAGCTTACAGGGAGGGGGTTTAGAGCAGTACTTC | CASSLQGGGLEQYF
TRBD2 | TRBJ2-5 | TRBV27 | many | TGTGCCAGCAGTTTATCGATCGGGGGGGGACAAGAGACCCAGTACTTC | CASSLSIGGGQETQYF
NA | TRBJ2-2 | TRBV5-1 | many | TGCGCCAGCAGCACCATGACAGGAGCGAACACCGGGGAGCTGTTTTTT | CASSTMTGANTGELFF
TRBD2 | TRBJ2-7 | TRBV20-1 | NA | TGCAGTGCTAGAGGAGGGCTAGCGGGGTTCTCCTACGAGCAGTACTTC | CSARGGLAGFSYEQYF
NA | TRBJ1-1 | TRBV12-3/TRBV12-4 | few | TGTGCCACGGGGGGGCCAGAAGCTTTCTTT | CATGGPEAFF
NA | TRBJ2-7 | TRBV20-1 | many | TGCAGTGCTAGAGATGTGGTGCGCGAGCAGTACTTC | CSARDVVREQYF
TRBD1 | TRBJ2-5 | TRBV11-3 | few | TGTGCCAGCAGCCCCGGACAGGGGCTTCAAGAGACCCAGTACTTC | CASSPGQGLQETQYF
TRBD1 | TRBJ1-5 | TRBV7-9 | many | TGTGCCAGCAGCCGAGGGACAGGGATTCAGCCCCAGCATTTT | CASSRGTGIQPQHF
NA | TRBJ2-1 | TRBV19 | many | TGTGCCAGTAGTATCGGACAGAACAATGAGCAGTTCTTC | CASSIGQNNEQFF
NA | TRBJ1-6 | TRBV18 | NA | TGTGCCAGCTCCCGGGGGGTGACTGGTGGTTCACCCCTCCACTTT | CASSRGVTGGSPLHF
NA | TRBJ1-2 | TRBV7-9 | many | TGTGCCAGCAGCCCCGTCGTGGGGGCATATGGCTACACCTTC | CASSPVVGAYGYTF
NA | TRBJ2-7 | TRBV7-2 | many | TGTGCCAGCAGCTTAGCTCGTCTCTACGAGCAGTACTTC | CASSLARLYEQYF
TRBD1 | TRBJ2-3 | TRBV4-3 | many | TGCGCCAGCAGCCGGGACAGGAACACAGATACGCAGTATTTT | CASSRDRNTDTQYF
TRBD1 | TRBJ1-6 | TRBV3-1 | many | TGTGCCAGCAGCCAAGAAGGGACAGGGACCCTCTATAATTCACCCCTCCACTTT | CASSQEGTGTLYNSPLHF
TRBD1 | TRBJ2-7 | TRBV5-1 | many | TGCGCCAGCAGCTTAGGACAGGGCTACTACGAGCAGTACTTC | CASSLGQGYYEQYF
NA | TRBJ2-1 | TRBV7-9 | NA | TGTGCCAGCAGCACCCAGGGGGGGTTCGACAATGAGCAGTTCTTC | CASSTQGGFDNEQFF
NA | TRBJ2-1 | TRBV12-3/TRBV12-4 | many | TGTGCCAGCACTACCTATGGGTTTGGTTCATTCAATGAGCAGTTCTTC | CASTTYGFGSFNEQFF
NA | TRBJ1-5 | TRBV5-6 | many | TGTGCCAGCAGTACCTACCGGGGGCCAAGCAATCAGCCCCAGCATTTT | CASSTYRGPSNQPQHF
NA | TRBJ2-7 | TRBV9 | many | TGTGCCAGCAGCGTAGGAAGGGGGGATACCTACGAGCAGTACTTC | CASSVGRGDTYEQYF
NA | TRBJ2-2 | TRBV5-5 | many | TGTGCCAGCAGCTTCCCGGGGGTCCCGAACACCGGGGAGCTGTTTTTT | CASSFPGVPNTGELFF
NA | TRBJ1-3 | TRBV20-1 | many | TGCAGTGCTAGAGATTACAGGGACTCTGGAAACACCATATATTTT | CSARDYRDSGNTIYF
TRBD1 | TRBJ2-7 | TRBV20-1 | many | TGCAGTGCTAGAGGGACAGGGCGCTCCTACGAGCAGTACTTC | CSARGTGRSYEQYF
NA | TRBJ1-5 | TRBV6-2/TRBV6-3 | few | TGTGCCAGCAGCCAATTCAAAAAAAACAGGGCCCCCCAGCATTTT | CASSQFKKNRAPQHF
NA | TRBJ2-1 | TRBV12-3/TRBV12-4 | many | TGTGCCAGCAGTACCACTGGCGTGGGAGTTTTCCAGTTCTTC | CASSTTGVGVFQFF
TRBD2 | TRBJ2-7 | TRBV10-3 | many | TGTGCCATCAGTGAGTCGAGAGTAAGGGCTAGCGGGACAAGCGAGCAGTACTTC | CAISESRVRASGTSEQYF
TRBD2 | TRBJ2-3 | TRBV5-4 | many | TGTGCCAGCAGCCCGGGGACTAGCGGAGTAGTGGTGGATACGCAGTATTTT | CASSPGTSGVVVDTQYF
NA | TRBJ2-3 | TRBV3-1 | few | TGTGCCAGCAGCACCGCGACAGGCACAGATACGCAGTATTTT | CASSTATGTDTQYF
NA | TRBJ2-7 | TRBV18 | many | TGTGCCAGCTCACCAGTCCGGACAGTGACCTACGAGCAGTACTTC | CASSPVRTVTYEQYF
NA | TRBJ1-5 | TRBV7-2 | many | TGTGCCAGCAGCGCAGGGAATATTGGCAATCAGCCCCAGCATTTT | CASSAGNIGNQPQHF
TRBD2 | TRBJ2-1 | TRBV5-5 | many | TGTGCCAGCACCCTCCGACTAGCGGACTACAATGAGCAGTTCTTC | CASTLRLADYNEQFF
NA | TRBJ1-6 | TRBV20-1 | many | TGCAGTGCTCGGCCCCGTATGTGGGGTAGTTCACCCCTCCACTTT | CSARPRMWGSSPLHF
TRBD2 | TRBJ2-3 | TRBV7-8 | few | TGTGCCAGCAGCTTCAGACCTAGCGGGAGTACAGATACGCAGTATTTT | CASSFRPSGSTDTQYF
NA | TRBJ1-5 | TRBV11-1 | many | TGTGCCAGCAGCTTAGGCGGGTTCGTACGGGAACGAGGTCAGCCCCAGCATTTT | CASSLGGFVRERGQPQHF
TRBD1 | TRBJ2-5 | TRBV5-1 | NA | TGCGCCAGCAGCGGACAGGGGGGTTTCCAAGAGACCCAGTACTTC | CASSGQGGFQETQYF
TRBD1 | TRBJ2-7 | TRBV5-1 | many | TGCGCCAGCAGCACCTGGGACAGGGGCTCCTACGAGCAGTACTTC | CASSTWDRGSYEQYF
TRBD1 | TRBJ2-7 | TRBV29-1 | few | TGCAGCGTTGTTCAGCGGGACAGGGTATACGAGCAGTACTTC | CSVVQRDRVYEQYF
NA | TRBJ2-1 | TRBV10-3 | many | TGTGCCACCCTAGCGCCCATCTACAATGAGCAGTTCTTC | CATLAPIYNEQFF
NA | TRBJ2-5 | TRBV4-2 | many | TGTGCCAGCAGCCAGTGGGCAGGGCGCGAAGAGACCCAGTACTTC | CASSQWAGREETQYF
NA | TRBJ2-1 | TRBV10-3 | few | TGTGCCATCAGTGAGTCGACTGACTCTGAGCAGTTCTTC | CAISESTDSEQFF
NA | TRBJ2-3 | TRBV18 | many | TGTGCCAGCTCACTAAACGCCGGAGATACGCAGTATTTT | CASSLNAGDTQYF
NA | TRBJ2-5 | TRBV20-1 | many | TGCAGTGCAGGGGAAGAAGAGACCCAGTACTTC | CSAGEEETQYF
NA | TRBJ1-6 | TRBV7-9 | many | TGTGCCAGCAGCTTGAATTCACCCCTCCACTTT | CASSLNSPLHF
NA | TRBJ2-7 | TRBV6-1 | many | TGTGCCAGCAGCCTCCGAGAGACGATTAGCTCCTACGAGCAGTACTTC | CASSLRETISSYEQYF
NA | TRBJ2-2 | TRBV10-3 | many | TGTGCCATCAGTGATCTGACCGTCCCACCGAACGGGGAGCTGTTTTTT | CAISDLTVPPNGELFF
NA | TRBJ2-1 | TRBV5-1 | many | TGCGCCAGCAGCTTGTCGTACAGGTTATCCTACAATGAGCAGTTCTTC | CASSLSYRLSYNEQFF
NA | TRBJ1-1 | TRBV9 | medium-sized | TGTGCCAGCAGCCCTCGGCCCTTGGAAGAAGCTTTCTTT | CASSPRPLEEAFF
NA | TRBJ2-5 | TRBV7-9 | few | TGTGCCAGCAGCTCCCGGGACATCGAACAAGAGACCCAGTACTTC | CASSSRDIEQETQYF
NA | TRBJ1-2 | TRBV20-1 | many | TGCAGTGCTCATCACCAGGGGAAGAACTATGGCTACACCTTC | CSAHHQGKNYGYTF
NA | TRBJ2-5 | TRBV6-5 | many | TGTGCCAGCAGTTTCCCGGGGGCCCAAGAGACCCAGTACTTC | CASSFPGAQETQYF